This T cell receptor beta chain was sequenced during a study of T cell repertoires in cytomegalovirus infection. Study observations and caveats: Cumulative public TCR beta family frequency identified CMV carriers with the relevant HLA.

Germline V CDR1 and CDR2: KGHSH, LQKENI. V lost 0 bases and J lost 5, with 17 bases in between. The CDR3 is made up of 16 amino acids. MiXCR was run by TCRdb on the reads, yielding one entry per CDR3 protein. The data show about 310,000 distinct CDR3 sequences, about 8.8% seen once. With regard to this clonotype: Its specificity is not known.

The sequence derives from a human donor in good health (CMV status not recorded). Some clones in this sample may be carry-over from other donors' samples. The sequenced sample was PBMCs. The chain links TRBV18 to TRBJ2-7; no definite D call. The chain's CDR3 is CASSPPVLLGKDEQYV. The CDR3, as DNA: TGTGCCAGCTCACCACCGGTCCTGTTGGGGAAGGACGAGCAGTACGTC.